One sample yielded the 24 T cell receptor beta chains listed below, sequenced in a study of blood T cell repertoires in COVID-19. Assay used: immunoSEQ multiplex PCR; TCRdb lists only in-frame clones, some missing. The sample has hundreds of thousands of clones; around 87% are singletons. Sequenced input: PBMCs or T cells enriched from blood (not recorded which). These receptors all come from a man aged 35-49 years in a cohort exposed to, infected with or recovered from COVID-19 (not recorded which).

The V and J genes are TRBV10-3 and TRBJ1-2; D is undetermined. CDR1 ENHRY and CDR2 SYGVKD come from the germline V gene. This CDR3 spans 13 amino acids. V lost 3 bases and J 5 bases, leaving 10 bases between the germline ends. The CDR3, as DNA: TGTGCCATCAGTGAATCACAAGAATATGGCTACACCTTC. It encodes CAISESQEYGYTF.

CDR3 residues: CASSELPSQPQHF. CDR3 DNA: TGTGCCAGCAGTGAACTTCCGTCGCAGCCCCAGCATTTT. This chain connects TRBV6-1 to TRBJ1-5, with D hard to call. There are 13 residues in the CDR3. V was shortened by 2 bases and J by 7 bases, with 9 bases between the two germline ends. Germline V CDR1 and CDR2: MNHNS, SASEGT.

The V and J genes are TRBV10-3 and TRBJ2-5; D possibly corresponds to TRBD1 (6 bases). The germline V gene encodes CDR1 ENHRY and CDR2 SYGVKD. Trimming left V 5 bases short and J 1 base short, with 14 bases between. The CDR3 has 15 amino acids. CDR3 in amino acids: CAISTTGLLQETQYF. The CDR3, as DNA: TGTGCCATCAGTACTACAGGGCTTCTCCAAGAGACCCAGTACTTC.

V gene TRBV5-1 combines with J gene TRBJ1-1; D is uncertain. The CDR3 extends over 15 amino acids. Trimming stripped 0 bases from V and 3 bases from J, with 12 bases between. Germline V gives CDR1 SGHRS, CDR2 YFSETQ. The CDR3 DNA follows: TGCGCCAGCAGCTTGGGACGGACTGGGGACACTGAAGCTTTCTTT. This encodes CASSLGRTGDTEAFF.

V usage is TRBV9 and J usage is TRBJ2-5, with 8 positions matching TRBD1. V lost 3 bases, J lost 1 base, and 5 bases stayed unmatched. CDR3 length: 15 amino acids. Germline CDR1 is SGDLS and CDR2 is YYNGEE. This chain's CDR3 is CASSAPQGGQETQYF. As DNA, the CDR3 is TGTGCCAGCAGCGCCCCACAGGGGGGCCAAGAGACCCAGTACTTC.

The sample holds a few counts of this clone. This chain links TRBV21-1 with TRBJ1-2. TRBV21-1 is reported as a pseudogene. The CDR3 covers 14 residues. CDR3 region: CASSKARIDYGYTF. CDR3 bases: TGTGCCAGCAGCAAAGCCCGCATAGACTATGGCTACACCTTC.

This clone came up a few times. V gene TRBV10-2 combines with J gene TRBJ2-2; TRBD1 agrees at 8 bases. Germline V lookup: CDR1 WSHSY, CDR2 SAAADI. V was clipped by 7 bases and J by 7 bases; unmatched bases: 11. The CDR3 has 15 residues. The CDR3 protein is CASTQSQGASGELFF. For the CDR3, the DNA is TGCGCCAGCACGCAAAGTCAGGGGGCGAGCGGGGAGCTGTTTTTT.

Here the CDR3 DNA reads TGTGCCAGCAGCGTAGCGGGAGGCACAGATACGCAGTATTTT. Its translation: CASSVAGGTDTQYF. The V call is TRBV25-1, the J call TRBJ2-3, with 9 bases identical to TRBD2. Trimming took 6 bases from V and 1 from J; bases not matched to a gene: 2. The CDR3 runs 14 residues. Germline loops: CDR1 MGHDK, CDR2 SYGVNS.

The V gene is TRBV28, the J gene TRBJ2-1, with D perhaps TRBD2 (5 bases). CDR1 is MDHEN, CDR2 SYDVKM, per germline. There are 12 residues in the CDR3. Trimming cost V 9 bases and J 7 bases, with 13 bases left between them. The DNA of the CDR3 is TGTGCCAGTTACGGGGATGGGAATGAGCAGTTCTTC. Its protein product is CASYGDGNEQFF.

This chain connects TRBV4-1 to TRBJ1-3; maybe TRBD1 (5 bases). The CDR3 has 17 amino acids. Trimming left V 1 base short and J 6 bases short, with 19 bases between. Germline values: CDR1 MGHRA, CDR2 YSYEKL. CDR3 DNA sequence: TGCGCCAGCAGCCAAGTGGGGACTTCTGGAGCTTTAAACACCATATATTTT. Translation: CASSQVGTSGALNTIYF.

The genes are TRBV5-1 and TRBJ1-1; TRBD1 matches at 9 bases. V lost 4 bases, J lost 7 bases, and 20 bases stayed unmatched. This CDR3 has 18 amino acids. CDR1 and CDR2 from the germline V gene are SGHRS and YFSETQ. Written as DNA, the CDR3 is TGCGCCAGCAGCCATAAAACAAGGGGGACAGGGAGGGAGGATGAAGCTTTCTTT. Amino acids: CASSHKTRGTGREDEAFF. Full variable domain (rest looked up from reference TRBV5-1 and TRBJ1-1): KAGVTQTPRYLIKTRGQQVTLSCSPISGHRSVSWYQQTPGQGLQFLFEYFSETQRNKGNFPGRFSGRQFSNSRSEMNVSTLELGDSALYLCASSHKTRGTGREDEAFFGQGTRLTVV.

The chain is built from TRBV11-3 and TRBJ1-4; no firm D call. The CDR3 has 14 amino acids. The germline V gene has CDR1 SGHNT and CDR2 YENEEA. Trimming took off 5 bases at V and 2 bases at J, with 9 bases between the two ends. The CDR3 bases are TGTGCCAGCAGCCTAGGCAGGACTAATGAAAAACTGTTTTTT. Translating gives CASSLGRTNEKLFF.

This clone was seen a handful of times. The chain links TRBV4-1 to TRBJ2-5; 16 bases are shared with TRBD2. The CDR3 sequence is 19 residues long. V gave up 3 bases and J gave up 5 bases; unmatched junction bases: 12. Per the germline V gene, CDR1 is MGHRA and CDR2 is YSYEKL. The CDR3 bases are TGCGCCAGCAGCCACCCGGGACTAGCGGGAGGGCCGGATAGGGAGACCCAGTACTTC. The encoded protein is CASSHPGLAGGPDRETQYF.

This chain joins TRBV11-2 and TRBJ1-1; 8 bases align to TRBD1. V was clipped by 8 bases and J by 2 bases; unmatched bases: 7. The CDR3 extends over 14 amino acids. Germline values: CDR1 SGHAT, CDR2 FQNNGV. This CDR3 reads CASREGTGNTEAFF. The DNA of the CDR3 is TGTGCCAGCCGAGAAGGGACAGGAAACACTGAAGCTTTCTTT.

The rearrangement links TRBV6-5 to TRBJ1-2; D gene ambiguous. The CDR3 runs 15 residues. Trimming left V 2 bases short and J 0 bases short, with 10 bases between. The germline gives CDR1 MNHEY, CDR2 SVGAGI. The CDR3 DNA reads TGTGCCAGCAGTTACGAGACACCTACTAACTATGGCTACACCTTC. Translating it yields CASSYETPTNYGYTF.

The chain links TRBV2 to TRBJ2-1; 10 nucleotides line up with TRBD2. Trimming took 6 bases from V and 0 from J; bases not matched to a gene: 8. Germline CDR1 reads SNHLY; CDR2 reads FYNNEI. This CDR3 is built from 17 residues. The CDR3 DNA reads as TGTGCCAGCAGAAGGGTTTGGACTAGCGGCTCCTACAATGAGCAGTTCTTC. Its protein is CASRRVWTSGSYNEQFF.

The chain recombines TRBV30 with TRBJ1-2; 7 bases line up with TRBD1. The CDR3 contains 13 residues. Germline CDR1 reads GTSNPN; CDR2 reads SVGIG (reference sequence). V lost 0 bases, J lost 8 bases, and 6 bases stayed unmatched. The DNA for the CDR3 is TGTGCCTGGAGTGTCTGGGACAGTGACGGCTACACCTTC. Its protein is CAWSVWDSDGYTF.

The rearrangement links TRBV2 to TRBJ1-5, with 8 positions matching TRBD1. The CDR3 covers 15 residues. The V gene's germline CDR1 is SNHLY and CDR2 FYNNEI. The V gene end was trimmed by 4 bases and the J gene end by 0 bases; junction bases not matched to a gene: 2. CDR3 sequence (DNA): TGTGCCAGCAGTGGACAGGGGTATAGCAATCAGCCCCAGCATTTT. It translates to CASSGQGYSNQPQHF.

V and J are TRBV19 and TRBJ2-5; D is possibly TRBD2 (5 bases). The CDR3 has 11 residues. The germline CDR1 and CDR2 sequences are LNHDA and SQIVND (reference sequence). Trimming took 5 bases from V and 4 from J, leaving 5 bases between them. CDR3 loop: CASSEGETQYF. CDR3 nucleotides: TGTGCCAGTAGTGAGGGAGAGACCCAGTACTTC.

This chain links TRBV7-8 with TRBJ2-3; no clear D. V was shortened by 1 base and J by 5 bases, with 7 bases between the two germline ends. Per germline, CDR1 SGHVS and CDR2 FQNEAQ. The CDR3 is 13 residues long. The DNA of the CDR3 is TGTGCCAGCAGCTTAGGAGGAAAAGATACGCAGTATTTT. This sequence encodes CASSLGGKDTQYF.

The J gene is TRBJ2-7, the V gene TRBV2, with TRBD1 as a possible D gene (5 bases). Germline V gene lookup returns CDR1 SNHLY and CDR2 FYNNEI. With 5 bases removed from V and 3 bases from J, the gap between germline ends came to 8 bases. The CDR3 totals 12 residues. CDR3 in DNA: TGTGCCAGCAGTTATCAGGGCTACGAGCAGTACTTC. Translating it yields CASSYQGYEQYF.

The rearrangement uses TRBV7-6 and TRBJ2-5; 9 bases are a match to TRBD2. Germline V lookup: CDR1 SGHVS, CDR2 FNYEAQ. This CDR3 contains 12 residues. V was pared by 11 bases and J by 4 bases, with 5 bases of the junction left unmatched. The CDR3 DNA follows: TGTGCCGTAGCGGGAGTCCGAGAGACCCAGTACTTC. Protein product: CAVAGVRETQYF.

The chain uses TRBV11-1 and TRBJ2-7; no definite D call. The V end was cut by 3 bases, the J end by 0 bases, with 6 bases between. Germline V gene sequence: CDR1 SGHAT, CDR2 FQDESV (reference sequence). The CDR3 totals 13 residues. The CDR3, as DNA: TGTGCCAGCAGCTTTCGTATCTCCTACGAGCAGTACTTC. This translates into CASSFRISYEQYF.

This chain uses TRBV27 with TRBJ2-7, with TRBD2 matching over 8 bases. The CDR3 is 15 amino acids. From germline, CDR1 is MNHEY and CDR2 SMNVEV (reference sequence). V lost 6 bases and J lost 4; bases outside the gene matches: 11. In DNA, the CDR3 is TGTGCCAGCAGCCCCCCTAGTAGCGGGACGTACGAGCAGTACTTC. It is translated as CASSPPSSGTYEQYF.